This TCR beta chain was profiled in a study of T cell changes during pregnancy in multiple sclerosis. From germline, CDR1 is SGHDT and CDR2 YYEEEE. This CDR3 region has 15 residues. The V and J ends lost 6 bases and 9 bases, in that order; junction bases with no gene match: 9. Only in-frame clones appear in the TCRdb table, and some are missing; sequencing was by immunoSEQ multiplex PCR. The sample carries about 47,000 clones, over 85% recorded once. The chain joins TRBV5-6 to TRBJ1-6; 10 bases are shared with TRBD1. Sequenced here: peripheral blood, sampled in the first trimester of pregnancy. This TCR was recovered from a female donor with multiple sclerosis, enrolled in a pregnancy study. The CDR3 DNA sequence: TGTGCCAGCACCAACTCCTGGACAGGGGGTTCACCCCTCCACTTT. Translating it yields CASTNSWTGGSPLHF. Using reference TRBV5-6 and TRBJ1-6 for the parts outside the CDR3, the full variable domain is DAGVTQSPTHLIKTRGQQVTLRCSPKSGHDTVSWYQQALGQGPQFIFQYYEEEERQRGNFPDRFSGHQFPNYSSELNVNALLLGDSALYLCASTNSWTGGSPLHFGNGTRLTVT.